This T cell receptor (beta chain) was identified in a study of identical twins. TCRdb re-analysed the 5' RACE reads in MiXCR, keeping a single row per CDR3 protein. The table lists hundreds of thousands of distinct CDR3 sequences, 15% to 20% of them singletons. This clonotype has more than one count but fewer than ten. Another study also made use of these data, one on T cells expressing NK-cell markers.

This sequence originates from a woman younger than 35 in good health. Input material: PBMCs.

The CDR3 region has the DNA TGTGCCAGCACCCGATACGGGGCTGGGGAGACCCAGTACTTC. Protein: CASTRYGAGETQYF. V and J are TRBV7-2 and TRBJ2-5; D possibly uses TRBD1 or TRBD2 (5 bases each). The germline V and J ends were trimmed by 7 bases and 5 bases, with 17 bases remaining between them. The germline CDR1 and CDR2 sequences are SGHTA and FQGNSA. The CDR3 is 14 amino acids.